These 21 T cell receptor beta chains were all obtained from the same sample, sequenced in a study of Graves' ophthalmopathy and Graves' hyperthyroidism. Investigators amplified TCR beta CDR3 regions from RNA transcripts. Following a first-round RT-PCR that used HTBI primers, a second-round multiplex PCR was carried out. TCRdb re-analysed the multiplex PCR reads in MiXCR, keeping a single row per CDR3 protein. The data contain 600,000 to 700,000 distinct CDR3 sequences, roughly two fifths of them seen just once; the ten biggest clones take up roughly 3%. The specimen sequenced was peripheral blood. The receptors originated from an adult man with Graves' ophthalmopathy.

The rearrangement links TRBV25-1 to TRBJ1-2; TRBD1 is a possible D gene (5 bases). Trimming took off 6 bases at V and 4 bases at J, with 18 bases between the two ends. This CDR3 is built from 15 residues. Germline V lookup: CDR1 MGHDK, CDR2 SYGVNS. CDR3 DNA sequence: TGTGCCAGCAGCGTCGGAAGACAGATGGCCTATGGCTACACCTTC. It is translated as CASSVGRQMAYGYTF.

This clonotype was detected only a few times. The chain links TRBV20-1 to TRBJ2-7, with a possible D match to TRBD1 (5 bases). Germline loops: CDR1 DFQATT, CDR2 SNEGSKA (reference sequence). V was pared by 5 bases and J by 2 bases, with 16 bases between. The CDR3 totals 14 residues. The CDR3 DNA is TGCAGTGCTCAAACAGGAGATTTCCCCTACGAGCAGTACTTC. This sequence encodes CSAQTGDFPYEQYF.

To note about this clonotype: A read error may produce the germline difference seen at one junction end. The V call is TRBV2, the J call TRBJ1-2; weak D call: TRBD1 (5 bases). This CDR3 has 15 residues. Germline lookup yields CDR1 SNHLY and CDR2 FYNNEI. The CDR3 DNA reads as TGCGCCAGCAGCCAGACAACCGGGACGAACTATGGCTACACCTTC. It translates to CASSQTTGTNYGYTF.

This chain links TRBV20-1 with TRBJ2-1; maybe TRBD1 (5 bases). The V end lost 0 bases, the J end lost 8 bases, and 20 bases lay between the germline ends. This CDR3 region has 16 residues. Germline V gives CDR1 DFQATT, CDR2 SNEGSKA (reference sequence). CDR3 protein: CSARELGRALVHEQFF. The DNA for the CDR3 is TGCAGTGCTAGAGAGCTCGGCAGGGCGCTTGTCCATGAGCAGTTCTTC.

In regard to this clonotype: A clone one base away is much larger, so this may be a read error. V usage is TRBV9 and J usage is TRBJ1-2, with TRBD1 identical over 12 bases. This CDR3 is 16 amino acids long. Trimming removed 3 bases from V and 7 bases from J; junction bases left unmatched: 10. In germline, CDR1 is SGDLS, CDR2 YYNGEE. The CDR3 is CASSGGTGGVRGGYTF. DNA of the CDR3: TGTGCCAGCAGCGGAGGGACAGGGGGCGTCAGGGGTGGCTACACCTTC.

The chain carries TRBV9 and TRBJ2-7, with 9 bases matching TRBD1. J gave up 9 bases and V 3 bases, and 7 bases lay outside the gene matches. CDR3 length: 13 amino acids. Per germline, CDR1 SGDLS and CDR2 YYNGEE. CDR3 loop: CASSGNDRGVQYF. CDR3 bases: TGTGCCAGCAGCGGAAATGACAGGGGGGTGCAGTACTTC.

As to this clonotype: Since a much larger clone is just one base distant, this may be a read error. The rearrangement uses TRBV11-2 and TRBJ2-6, with 8 bases aligning to TRBD1. There are 16 residues in the CDR3. Germline loops: CDR1 SGHAT, CDR2 FQNNGV. Germline trimming cut 6 bases from V and 3 bases from J; bases unmatched to any gene: 7. CDR3 coding DNA: TGTGCCAGCAGTTTCAGGGGGCCTGGTGGGGCCAACGTCCTGACTTTC. It translates to CASSFRGPGGANVLTF.

This clonotype came up many times. The chain combines TRBV11-1 with TRBJ1-6; 7 bases are shared with TRBD1. V trimming: 5 bases; J trimming: 9 bases; junction bases outside the gene matches: 7. Germline CDR1 SGHAT, CDR2 FQDESV (reference sequence). This CDR3 is 14 amino acids long. The CDR3 DNA reads as TGTGCCAGCAGCATGAGACAGGGCGGTTCACCCCTCCACTTT. Protein sequence: CASSMRQGGSPLHF.

This clonotype was seen ten or more times. The chain employs TRBV25-1 and TRBJ1-4; D is unresolved. The V end lost 4 bases, the J end lost 10 bases, and 7 bases lay between the germline ends. Germline loops: CDR1 MGHDK, CDR2 SYGVNS. The CDR3 has 11 residues. The CDR3 region is CASSVMRKLFF. The DNA for the CDR3 is TGTGCCAGCAGTGTAATGCGAAAACTGTTTTTT.

This sequence joins TRBV29-1 and TRBJ1-4; 8 nucleotides line up with TRBD1. Germline CDR1 reads SQVTM; CDR2 reads ANQGSEA. V gave up 4 bases and J gave up 7 bases; unmatched junction bases: 14. The CDR3 loop spans 16 amino acids. The CDR3 sequence: CSVAPPRGQDGEKLFF. The CDR3, as DNA: TGCAGCGTTGCTCCCCCCCGGGGACAGGATGGTGAAAAACTGTTTTTT.

In its sample, this clonotype was seen a few times. This chain links TRBV14 with TRBJ2-7; D gene unclear. This CDR3 is 14 amino acids long. V was clipped by 1 base and J by 0 bases, with 7 bases between them. Germline lookup yields CDR1 SGHDN and CDR2 FVKESK. CDR3 nucleotides: TGTGCCAGCAGCCAAGCGGCATTCTCCTACGAGCAGTACTTC. Amino acid sequence: CASSQAAFSYEQYF.

The CDR3 region is CSASKSQSNYGYTF. In nucleotides, the CDR3 is TGCAGTGCTAGTAAATCTCAGAGTAACTATGGCTACACCTTC. The chain carries TRBV20-1 and TRBJ1-2; D ambiguous. Trimming removed 3 bases at V and 1 base at J, with 12 bases between. CDR3 length equals 14 residues. The germline V gene encodes CDR1 DFQATT and CDR2 SNEGSKA (reference sequence).

In its sample, this clonotype was seen many times. The CDR3 DNA sequence: TGTGCCAGCAAATGGGCAGCTGGAATGAACACTGAAGCTTTCTTT. Translating it yields CASKWAAGMNTEAFF. V is TRBV4-2 and J is TRBJ1-1; D gene unclear. Germline V gene sequence: CDR1 LGHNA, CDR2 YNFKEQ. V lost 7 bases and J lost 0, with 15 bases in between. This CDR3 region has 15 residues.

This clonotype showed up just a few times. V usage is TRBV7-2 and J usage is TRBJ2-3; D gene unclear. V lost 5 bases, J lost 6 bases, and 15 bases lay in between. Per the germline V gene, CDR1 is SGHTA and CDR2 is FQGNSA. CDR3 size: 14 residues. CDR3: CASSPSDLLDTQYF. The CDR3 DNA reads TGTGCCAGCAGCCCGAGCGATCTTTTGGATACGCAGTATTTT.

The chain carries TRBV29-1 and TRBJ2-5, with 9 bases lining up with TRBD1. CDR3 length: 14 amino acids. Germline CDR1 reads SQVTM; CDR2 reads ANQGSEA. Trimming removed 4 bases from V and 9 bases from J; junction bases left unmatched: 12. The CDR3 DNA follows: TGCAGCGTTGGAGGGACAGGGACGGGTCAGCCCCAGTACTTC. This encodes CSVGGTGTGQPQYF.

This clonotype was seen many times. The chain carries TRBV7-8 and TRBJ1-2, with TRBD1 matching 7 bases. This CDR3 region has 15 residues. The germline V gene has CDR1 SGHVS and CDR2 FQNEAQ. Unmatched junction bases numbered 9, after V lost 1 base and J lost 7 bases. The CDR3 bases are TGTGCCAGCAGCTTAGTAGACAGGGATGAACGTGGCTACACCTTC. Translated, it gives CASSLVDRDERGYTF. Based on the CDR3 plus reference TRBV7-8 and TRBJ1-2, the full variable domain is GAGVSQSPRYKVAKRGQDVALRCDPISGHVSLFWYQQALGQGPEFLTYFQNEAQLDKSGLPSDRFFAERPEGSVSTLKIQRTQQEDSAVYLCASSLVDRDERGYTFGSGTRLTVV.

A remark on this clonotype: A read error may explain this, as a much larger clone is one base away. This chain joins TRBV10-3 and TRBJ1-1; D remains unclear. This CDR3 has 13 residues. Germline V lookup: CDR1 ENHRY, CDR2 SYGVKD. CDR3 sequence reads: CASSEAGGLEASF. The CDR3 coding sequence is TGTGCCAGCAGTGAAGCTGGCGGCCTTGAAGCTTCCTTT.

This clonotype came up a few times. It is likely a read error, because the conserved phenylalanine at the end of the CDR3 is missing. The DNA is left out, because the CDR3 cannot be placed on it with certainty; the CDR3 is given as TCRdb lists it. This chain links TRBV9 with TRBJ2-6; TRBD2 is taken as the D call from the table, unchecked against the DNA. The CDR3 contains 9 residues when both ends are counted. CDR1 and CDR2 (germline): SGDLS, YYNGEE. This CDR3 reads CASSVGGER.

The chain has TRBV10-3 and TRBJ1-6; possibly TRBD1 for D (5 bases). This CDR3 has 14 amino acids. Trimming pared 6 bases from V and 8 bases from J, leaving 14 bases between. Germline V gene sequence: CDR1 ENHRY, CDR2 SYGVKD. The CDR3 nucleotides read TGTGCCATCAGCCCGACAGTCGGGGATTCACCCCTCCACTTT. The encoded protein is CAISPTVGDSPLHF.

Details on this clonotype: The junction does not match germline at one end; this may be a read error. This chain links TRBV9 with TRBJ1-4; the D is unclear. CDR1 is SGDLS and CDR2 is YYNGEE in the germline V gene. The CDR3 totals 18 residues. The CDR3 reads CASSPPWSDDSTNEKLFF. The CDR3 DNA reads TGCGCCAGCAGCCCCCCCTGGTCAGACGATTCAACTAATGAAAAACTGTTTTTT.

This clonotype was counted ten times or more. The chain has TRBV30 and TRBJ1-1; D ambiguous. Germline V gene data show CDR1 as GTSNPN and CDR2 as SVGIG (reference sequence). The ends were cut back, 0 bases at V and 4 bases at J, with 6 bases in the middle. The CDR3 runs 12 residues. This CDR3 is CAWSVTGTEAFF. In nucleotides, the CDR3 is TGTGCCTGGAGTGTAACCGGCACTGAAGCTTTCTTT. Combining the CDR3 with reference TRBV30 and TRBJ1-1 gives the whole variable domain SQTIHQWPATLVQPVGSPLSLECTVEGTSNPNLYWYRQAAGRGLQLLFYSVGIGQISSEVPQNLSASRPQDRQFILSSKKLLLSDSGFYLCAWSVTGTEAFFGQGTRLTVV.